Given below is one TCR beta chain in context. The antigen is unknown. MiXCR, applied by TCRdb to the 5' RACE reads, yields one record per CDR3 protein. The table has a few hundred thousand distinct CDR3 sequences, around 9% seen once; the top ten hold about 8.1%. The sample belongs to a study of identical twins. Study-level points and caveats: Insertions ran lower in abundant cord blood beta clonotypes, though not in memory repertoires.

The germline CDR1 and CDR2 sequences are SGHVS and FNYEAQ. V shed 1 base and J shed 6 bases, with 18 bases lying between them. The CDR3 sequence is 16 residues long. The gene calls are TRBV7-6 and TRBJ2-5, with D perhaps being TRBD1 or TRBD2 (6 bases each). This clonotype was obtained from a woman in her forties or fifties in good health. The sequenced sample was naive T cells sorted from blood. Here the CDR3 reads CASSLGTRGLVKTQYF. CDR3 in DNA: TGTGCCAGCAGCTTAGGGACCAGGGGACTGGTAAAGACCCAGTACTTC.